This entry features one TCR beta chain sequence. The target of this receptor is not known. Base qualities are missing; no much larger clone stands one base away. In this study, focal radiation therapy paired with CTLA-4 blockade (ipilimumab) was tested in patients who had chemo-refractory metastatic non-small-cell lung cancer. This sample was included in a study of radiotherapy plus CTLA-4 blockade in lung cancer (dated by TCRdb to between 2017 and 2018). Regarding the study in general: Objective responses occurred in roughly a sixth of enrolled patients, and over 30% achieved disease control.

CDR1 and CDR2, looked up from the germline V gene, are SGHRS and YFSETQ. From the cysteine up to the phenylalanine, the CDR3 has a length of 15 residues. Only CDR3 DNA remains: 45 bases, in frame from the first base. V drops 5 bases and J drops 5 bases, leaving 19 bases in between. The protocol used for the library was the immunoSEQ multiplex PCR assay. The immuneACCESS repertoire file appears here via TCRdb, limited to in-frame rearrangements. These files lack a portion of the clones; in checked studies, under half of the deficit traces to unresolved V genes, and the cause of the others is not known. Present in this sample are roughly 86,000 clones, roughly four fifths of which were seen just once. The ten largest account for 0.82% of the sample. Points the paper makes about the study in general: Early dynamic changes in blood T cell clones, together with increased serum interferon-beta after radiation, were reported as the strongest predictors of response. TCR clones derived from tumors expanded in peripheral blood after treatment with radiotherapy and ipilimumab.

The chain links TRBV5-1 with TRBJ2-5; the D gene remains uncertain. The sequenced sample was peripheral blood, obtained from a patient treated with radiotherapy plus ipilimumab. This clonotype originated in a human donor with non-small cell lung cancer who had stable disease on radiotherapy plus ipilimumab. The bases read TGCGCCAGCAGGGGTCTGCCGGAAGTTTGGGAGACCCAGTACTTC. Its coded protein is CASRGLPEVWETQYF.